This entry lists 7 T cell receptor beta chains sequenced from one sample in a study of blood T cell repertoires in COVID-19. Profiled with immunoSEQ multiplex PCR; TCRdb holds only in-frame clones, not every one. The table has more than 300,000 clones, 90% to 95% seen once; the top ten hold 3.9%. Sequencing input: PBMCs or T cells enriched from blood (not recorded which). Source of these receptors: a woman aged 25 to 39 who had been exposed to COVID-19.

The chain uses TRBV9 and TRBJ2-4; D perhaps matches TRBD2 (5 bases). The CDR3 is made up of 15 amino acids. Trimming pared 0 bases from V and 4 bases from J, leaving 11 bases between. The germline V gene has CDR1 SGDLS and CDR2 YYNGEE. CDR3 DNA: TGTGCCAGCAGCGTAGTCCCCTCGGGGAAAAACATTCAGTACTTC. This gives the protein CASSVVPSGKNIQYF.

The V and J genes are TRBV25-1 and TRBJ1-1, with D maybe TRBD1 (5 bases). V lost 0 bases and J lost 3, with 8 bases in between. The CDR3 is made up of 14 amino acids. Per the germline V gene, CDR1 is MGHDK and CDR2 is SYGVNS. The DNA of the CDR3 is TGTGCCAGCAGTGAATATTCAGGGTACACTGAAGCTTTCTTT. Amino acid sequence: CASSEYSGYTEAFF.

The chain recombines TRBV3-1 (or the pseudogene TRBV3-2) with TRBJ1-1, with 9 bases matching TRBD1. Per germline, CDR1 LGHDT and CDR2 YNNKEL (reference sequence). The V gene end was trimmed by 4 bases and the J gene end by 0 bases; junction bases not matched to a gene: 6. The CDR3 has 16 amino acids. DNA of the CDR3: TGTGCCAGCAGCCCGGGACAGGGTTTTATGAACACTGAAGCTTTCTTT. Amino acid sequence: CASSPGQGFMNTEAFF.

The gene calls are TRBV23-1 and TRBJ2-5; 7 positions match TRBD1. TRBV23-1 is flagged as an ORF with uncertain function. V was clipped by 7 bases and J by 1 base; unmatched bases: 6. The length of the CDR3 is 14 residues. This CDR3 reads CASTPGGRQETQYF. Here the CDR3 DNA reads TGCGCCAGCACCCCAGGGGGTCGCCAAGAGACCCAGTACTTC.

J is TRBJ1-5 and V is TRBV6-5; TRBD1 matches 8 bases. Germline CDR1 is MNHEY and CDR2 is SVGAGI. V lost 10 bases to trimming and J lost 0 bases; unmatched junction nucleotides: 8. The CDR3 is 15 amino acids. The CDR3 protein is CATMMGQASNQPQHF. For the CDR3, the DNA is TGTGCCACCATGATGGGACAGGCTAGCAATCAGCCCCAGCATTTT.

V gene TRBV19 combines with J gene TRBJ1-5; 9 bases line up with TRBD1. Germline CDR1 is LNHDA and CDR2 is SQIVND (reference sequence). The J segment lost 4 bases and the V segment lost 6 bases, leaving 10 bases of the junction unmatched. CDR3 length equals 16 residues. CDR3 DNA: TGTGCCAGTAGATCCGCCGACAGGGGGTCGAATCAGCCCCAGCATTTT. It is translated as CASRSADRGSNQPQHF.

This clone was detected only a few times. This chain joins TRBV7-8 and TRBJ2-1; possible D gene TRBD2, 6 bases. V was pared by 5 bases and J by 4 bases, with 18 bases between. The germline V gene has CDR1 SGHVS and CDR2 FQNEAQ. The length of the CDR3 is 16 residues. The CDR3 loop reads CASSQRSAGWYNEQFF. In DNA, the CDR3 is TGTGCCAGCAGCCAGAGGTCGGCGGGGTGGTACAATGAGCAGTTCTTC.